These 27 T cell receptor beta chains were sequenced from one sample in a study of identifying expanded T cells in peripheral blood. Profiled with immunoSEQ multiplex PCR; TCRdb holds only in-frame clones, not every one. The repertoire holds about 89,000 clones, with approximately 83% as singletons. The sequenced sample consisted of blood. The origin of the receptors is a person between 18 and 75 years old in good health.

The chain combines TRBV6-6 with TRBJ1-5, with D maybe TRBD1 (5 bases). This CDR3 is 15 amino acids long. The ends were cut back, 4 bases at V and 2 bases at J, with 12 bases in the middle. In germline, CDR1 is MNHNY, CDR2 SVGAGI (reference sequence). The CDR3 region has the DNA TGTGCCAGCAGTTTAAGGCAGGGTGGCAATCAGCCCCAGCATTTT. Protein product: CASSLRQGGNQPQHF.

CDR3 loop: CASSTDGLSGNTIYF. The CDR3 coding sequence is TGTGCCAGCAGCACCGACGGCCTCTCTGGAAACACCATATATTTT. V and J are TRBV7-8 and TRBJ1-3; D not resolved. The CDR3 is 15 amino acids. With 5 bases removed from V and 0 bases from J, the gap between germline ends came to 11 bases. Germline V lookup: CDR1 SGHVS, CDR2 FQNEAQ.

The chain couples TRBV6-5 to TRBJ1-1; tentative D call: TRBD1 (6 bases). CDR1 is MNHEY, CDR2 SVGAGI, per germline. Trimming cost V 6 bases and J 0 bases, with 8 bases left between them. The CDR3 totals 13 residues. The CDR3 spells CASRQGVNTEAFF. CDR3 in DNA: TGTGCCAGCAGACAGGGAGTGAACACTGAAGCTTTCTTT.

This clone was detected a few times. The chain employs TRBV5-1 and TRBJ1-1, with 9 bases fitting TRBD1. From germline, CDR1 is SGHRS and CDR2 YFSETQ. The junction had 2 bases not matched to a gene; V was cut back by 4 bases and J by 1 base. The CDR3 is 14 amino acids. The DNA for the CDR3 is TGCGCCAGCAGCCTACAGGGGGCGAACACTGAAGCTTTCTTT. Residues: CASSLQGANTEAFF. The full variable domain, with the rest looked up from reference TRBV5-1 and TRBJ1-1, is KAGVTQTPRYLIKTRGQQVTLSCSPISGHRSVSWYQQTPGQGLQFLFEYFSETQRNKGNFPGRFSGRQFSNSRSEMNVSTLELGDSALYLCASSLQGANTEAFFGQGTRLTVV.

The chain carries TRBV18 and TRBJ1-3; TRBD1 agrees at 7 bases. Germline V gives CDR1 KGHSH, CDR2 LQKENI. Trimming took 4 bases from V and 0 from J; bases not matched to a gene: 6. The CDR3 contains 16 residues. The DNA for the CDR3 is TGTGCCAGCTCACGAAGCCGGACAGGCTCTGGAAACACCATATATTTT. Protein: CASSRSRTGSGNTIYF.

The gene calls are TRBV4-2 and TRBJ2-7, with TRBD1 identical over 8 bases. Per germline, CDR1 LGHNA and CDR2 YNFKEQ. With 3 bases clipped from V and 3 bases from J, the junction kept 10 bases outside the gene matches. CDR3 length equals 16 residues. The chain's CDR3 is CASSHPWGTGIYEQYF. CDR3 DNA sequence: TGTGCCAGCAGCCATCCCTGGGGGACAGGAATCTACGAGCAGTACTTC.

This chain joins TRBV27 and TRBJ1-6, with D possibly being TRBD1 (5 bases). Germline CDR1 and CDR2: MNHEY and SMNVEV (reference sequence). Trimming took 3 bases from V and 10 from J, leaving 16 bases between them. The CDR3 is 15 amino acids. This chain's CDR3 is CASSFLDSGRSPLHF. CDR3 nucleotide sequence: TGTGCCAGCAGTTTTCTCGACTCGGGACGATCACCCCTCCACTTT.

V gene TRBV2 combines with J gene TRBJ1-2; 7 positions agree with TRBD1. The V gene end was trimmed by 3 bases and the J gene end by 0 bases; junction bases not matched to a gene: 1. The CDR3 runs 14 residues. Germline V gene lookup returns CDR1 SNHLY and CDR2 FYNNEI. CDR3 nucleotides: TGTGCCAGCAGTGAGACAGGGACTAACTATGGCTACACCTTC. This encodes CASSETGTNYGYTF.

This chain joins TRBV19 and TRBJ1-2; TRBD1 agrees at 7 bases. The CDR3 contains 15 residues. V lost 6 bases, J lost 10 bases, and 17 bases stayed unmatched. CDR1 and CDR2 from the germline V gene are LNHDA and SQIVND (reference sequence). CDR3 nucleotide sequence: TGTGCCAGTAGGTCTCTCGCAGGGGGAACTTTTGCCTACACCTTC. It yields the protein CASRSLAGGTFAYTF.

The genes are TRBV5-5 and TRBJ1-5, with D possibly TRBD1 on 5 matching bases. This CDR3 spans 12 amino acids. Trimming took off 4 bases at V and 5 bases at J, with 7 bases between the two ends. Per the germline V gene, CDR1 is SGHKS and CDR2 is YYEKEE (reference sequence). CDR3 bases: TGTGCCAGCAGCCTGACAGATCAGCCCCAGCATTTT. Its translation: CASSLTDQPQHF.

CDR3 protein: CASKQGNSVNSPLHF. DNA for the CDR3: TGTGCCAGCAAACAGGGCAACTCGGTGAATTCACCCCTCCACTTT. This sequence joins TRBV7-2 and TRBJ1-6, with a weak D call TRBD1 (6 bases). The CDR3 sequence is 15 residues long. The germline V gene has CDR1 SGHTA and CDR2 FQGNSA. V dropped 7 bases and J dropped 7 bases, with 17 bases sitting between them.

V gene TRBV5-1 combines with J gene TRBJ1-4; D perhaps matches TRBD1 (5 bases). Trimming stripped 0 bases from V and 8 bases from J, with 17 bases between. The germline V gene has CDR1 SGHRS and CDR2 YFSETQ. This CDR3 contains 16 residues. This CDR3 is CASSLVGSSTAEKLFF. Here the CDR3 DNA reads TGCGCCAGCAGCTTGGTCGGATCCTCGACAGCCGAAAAACTGTTTTTT.

This chain connects TRBV30 to TRBJ1-1; D gene unclear. Germline values: CDR1 GTSNPN, CDR2 SVGIG (reference sequence). The V end was cut by 4 bases, the J end by 0 bases, with 18 bases between. CDR3 length: 16 amino acids. CDR3 nucleotides: TGTGCCTGGACGGAGGGAGGACCACTGATGAACACTGAAGCTTTCTTT. This translates into CAWTEGGPLMNTEAFF.

V is TRBV5-6 and J is TRBJ2-3; the D gene could be TRBD1 or TRBD2 (6 bases each). The germline V gene encodes CDR1 SGHDT and CDR2 YYEEEE. This CDR3 comprises 15 residues. Trimming left V 0 bases short and J 1 base short, with 9 bases between. CDR3 in amino acids: CASSLDGGRTDTQYF. CDR3 nucleotide sequence: TGTGCCAGCAGCTTGGACGGGGGCCGCACAGATACGCAGTATTTT.

The chain joins TRBV13 to TRBJ1-1, with D uncertain. The V gene's germline CDR1 is PRHDT and CDR2 FYEKMQ (reference sequence). V lost 4 bases, J lost 6 bases, and 12 bases lay in between. CDR3 size: 13 residues. In nucleotides, the CDR3 is TGTGCCAGCAGCTGGGGTTTGAGACCTGAAGCTTTCTTT. Translated, it gives CASSWGLRPEAFF.

This chain joins TRBV18 and TRBJ1-2, with D perhaps TRBD1 (5 bases). Per the germline V gene, CDR1 is KGHSH and CDR2 is LQKENI. The CDR3 loop spans 15 amino acids. Trimming removed 4 bases at V and 8 bases at J, with 20 bases between. The CDR3 DNA reads TGTGCCAGCTCACGATCCCGGGACGGTTCTGACGGCTACACCTTC. This encodes CASSRSRDGSDGYTF.

The chain combines TRBV7-9 with TRBJ2-3; D call uncertain. V gave up 1 base and J gave up 2 bases, with 1 base separating them. Germline V lookup: CDR1 SEHNR, CDR2 FQNEAQ (reference sequence). The CDR3 covers 12 residues. In DNA, the CDR3 is TGTGCCAGCAGCTTAGACACAGATACGCAGTATTTT. Its protein is CASSLDTDTQYF.

This chain joins TRBV7-6 and TRBJ2-3, with D possibly matching TRBD2 (5 bases). The CDR3 contains 12 residues. The V and J ends lost 3 bases and 5 bases respectively, with 6 bases between them. In germline, CDR1 is SGHVS, CDR2 FNYEAQ. The CDR3 loop is CASSLREDTQYF. For the CDR3, the DNA is TGTGCCAGCAGCTTGAGGGAAGATACGCAGTATTTT.

As DNA, the CDR3 is TGCGCCAGCAGGCTAGCGGGGGGCTACGAGCAGTACTTC. Translating gives CASRLAGGYEQYF. This chain links TRBV10-2 with TRBJ2-7, with 11 bases fitting TRBD2. The length of the CDR3 is 13 residues. V was clipped by 6 bases and J by 3 bases; unmatched bases: 1. CDR1 and CDR2 (germline): WSHSY, SAAADI.

The CDR3 nucleotides read TGTGCCAGTAGTCCCGGGGGCTCCTACGAGCAGTACTTC. Translating it yields CASSPGGSYEQYF. The chain couples TRBV19 to TRBJ2-7, with D maybe TRBD2 (6 bases). V lost 5 bases and J 0 bases, leaving 8 bases between the germline ends. The CDR3 is 13 residues long. The V gene's germline CDR1 is LNHDA and CDR2 SQIVND (reference sequence).

J is TRBJ1-4 and V is TRBV11-2; tentative D call: TRBD1 (6 bases). In germline, CDR1 is SGHAT, CDR2 FQNNGV. This CDR3 region has 15 residues. With 4 bases removed from V and 4 bases from J, the gap between germline ends came to 13 bases. The CDR3, as DNA: TGTGCCAGCAGCTCCGGGGGGGGACATAATGAAAAACTGTTTTTT. This sequence encodes CASSSGGGHNEKLFF.

This clone was seen only once. The CDR3 DNA sequence: TGTGCCAGCAGCTTGTATAGGGATATAAAGAACACTGAAGCTTTCTTT. It codes for CASSLYRDIKNTEAFF. The chain combines TRBV5-5 with TRBJ1-1; D not certain. The CDR3 covers 16 residues. Germline V lookup: CDR1 SGHKS, CDR2 YYEKEE (reference sequence). The germline V and J ends were trimmed by 1 base and 1 base, with 14 bases remaining between them.

The gene calls are TRBV10-3 and TRBJ2-3; D call uncertain. CDR3 length equals 15 residues. In germline, CDR1 is ENHRY, CDR2 SYGVKD. V was shortened by 6 bases and J by 1 base, with 14 bases between the two germline ends. As DNA, the CDR3 is TGTGCCATCAGCGACGTGGGAACTGGCACAGATACGCAGTATTTT. It codes for CAISDVGTGTDTQYF.

This clone was detected only a few times. The chain carries TRBV5-1 and TRBJ2-4, with D unclear. V was trimmed by 0 bases and J by 3 bases, leaving 7 bases between them. From germline, CDR1 is SGHRS and CDR2 YFSETQ. This CDR3 has 14 amino acids. CDR3 in amino acids: CASSLGLGKNIQYF. For the CDR3, the DNA is TGCGCCAGCAGCTTGGGACTCGGCAAAAACATTCAGTACTTC.

The V gene is TRBV11-3, the J gene TRBJ1-1; no definite D call. Trimming removed 0 bases from V and 0 bases from J, with 17 bases in between. The length of the CDR3 is 18 residues. From germline, CDR1 is SGHNT and CDR2 YENEEA. The DNA for the CDR3 is TGTGCCAGCAGCTTAGATCAAGGAGGTACCCAGATGAACACTGAAGCTTTCTTT. It codes for CASSLDQGGTQMNTEAFF.

The chain carries TRBV21-1 and TRBJ2-7; TRBD1, as called in the table, went unchecked against the DNA. TRBV21-1 is deemed a pseudogene. The CDR3 spans 18 residues. The CDR3, as DNA: TGTGCCAGCAGCAAAGGCGCGAACGGGACAGGGCTCTCCTACGAGCAGTACTTC. This gives the protein CASSKGANGTGLSYEQYF.

The V call is TRBV12-5, the J call TRBJ2-3; 9 bases are shared with TRBD1. With 2 bases clipped from V and 0 bases from J, the junction kept 21 bases outside the gene matches. The CDR3 has 22 residues. CDR1 and CDR2 from the germline V gene are LGHNT and FRNRAP. In DNA, the CDR3 is TGTGCTAGTGGTTTGCAGAACAGGGGGCTTTTCACTACTCTCTCTAGCACAGATACGCAGTATTTT. It codes for CASGLQNRGLFTTLSSTDTQYF.